This T cell receptor beta chain originates from a study of a mutant IDH1 vaccine in newly diagnosed glioma. Study-wide background: Treated patients, averaging about 40 years, were around 62% male and around 40% female. Antecedent treatment encompassed radiotherapy, temozolomide, or their combination; the majority received both.

The method was immunoSEQ multiplex PCR; TCRdb's version includes in-frame clones alone and lacks a portion of them. The data show 55,000 to 70,000 clones, approximately 79% seen once. As for time point: baseline, week 1 (first vaccination visit). As to treatment: pre-vaccination baseline after standard-of-care therapy. This clone was seen only a few times. The starting material was PBMCs, obtained from a glioma patient treated with radiotherapy, temozolomide or both. This clonotype was sampled from a man aged 50 to 59 with glioma.

CDR3 loop: CASSQGTGGYYGYTF. The CDR3 coding sequence is TGTGCCAGCAGTCAGGGGACAGGGGGCTACTATGGCTACACCTTC. V gene TRBV14 combines with J gene TRBJ1-2; 12 nucleotides agree with TRBD1. The germline V gene has CDR1 SGHDN and CDR2 FVKESK. This CDR3 is built from 15 residues. With 6 bases clipped from V and 3 bases from J, the junction kept 5 bases outside the gene matches.